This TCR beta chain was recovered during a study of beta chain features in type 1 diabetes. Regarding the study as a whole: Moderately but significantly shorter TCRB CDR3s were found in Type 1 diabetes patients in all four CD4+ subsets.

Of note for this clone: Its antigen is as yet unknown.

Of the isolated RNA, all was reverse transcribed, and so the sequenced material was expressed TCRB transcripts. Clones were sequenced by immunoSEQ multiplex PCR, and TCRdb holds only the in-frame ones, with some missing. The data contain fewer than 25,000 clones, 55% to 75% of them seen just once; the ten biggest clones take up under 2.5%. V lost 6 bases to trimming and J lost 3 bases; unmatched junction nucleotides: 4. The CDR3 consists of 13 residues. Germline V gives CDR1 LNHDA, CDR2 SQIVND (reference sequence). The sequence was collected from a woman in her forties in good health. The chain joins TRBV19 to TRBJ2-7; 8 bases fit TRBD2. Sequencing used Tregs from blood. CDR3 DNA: TGTGCCAGTAGCCCGGGGGGGAACTACGAGCAGTACTTC. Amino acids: CASSPGGNYEQYF.